The clone carrying this T cell receptor (beta chain) showed up just a few times. MiXCR, applied by TCRdb to the RT-PCR reads, yields one record per CDR3 protein. The sample contains about 160,000 distinct CDR3 sequences, approximately 35% of which appear only once. Germline assignment: CDR1 SGDLS and CDR2 YYNGEE. The CDR3 is 17 amino acids. Trimming removed 0 bases at V and 0 bases at J, with 15 bases between. These data are taken from a study of patients and donors after allogeneic stem cell transplantation. The sequence was obtained from a human donor who was either an allogeneic HSCT recipient or a stem cell or donor lymphocyte infusion donor (not recorded which). It is not recorded whose cells these are; they may come from a transplant donor. The sample consisted of blood, either unsorted or a sorted T cell fraction (not recorded which). The J gene is TRBJ1-1, the V gene TRBV9, with D possibly matching TRBD1 (6 bases). Here the CDR3 reads CASSVEGHPIMNTEAFF. CDR3 nucleotides: TGTGCCAGCAGCGTAGAGGGACACCCTATTATGAACACTGAAGCTTTCTTT.